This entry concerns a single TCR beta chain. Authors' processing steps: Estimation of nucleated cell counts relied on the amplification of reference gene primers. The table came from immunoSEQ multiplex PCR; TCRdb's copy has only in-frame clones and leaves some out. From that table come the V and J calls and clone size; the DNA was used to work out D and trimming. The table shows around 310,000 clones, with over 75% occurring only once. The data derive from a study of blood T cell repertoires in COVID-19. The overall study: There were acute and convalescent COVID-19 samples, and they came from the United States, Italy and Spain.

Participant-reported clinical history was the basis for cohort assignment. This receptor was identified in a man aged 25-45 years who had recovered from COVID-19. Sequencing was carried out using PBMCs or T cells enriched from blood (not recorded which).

The CDR3 nucleotides read TGTGCCAGCAGTAAGACAGGGCGAACCGGGGAGCTGTTTTTT. Protein sequence: CASSKTGRTGELFF. This chain connects TRBV27 to TRBJ2-2; TRBD1 aligns across 7 bases. The germline V gene encodes CDR1 MNHEY and CDR2 SMNVEV (reference sequence). V was clipped by 5 bases and J by 5 bases; unmatched bases: 5. The CDR3 length is 14 residues.